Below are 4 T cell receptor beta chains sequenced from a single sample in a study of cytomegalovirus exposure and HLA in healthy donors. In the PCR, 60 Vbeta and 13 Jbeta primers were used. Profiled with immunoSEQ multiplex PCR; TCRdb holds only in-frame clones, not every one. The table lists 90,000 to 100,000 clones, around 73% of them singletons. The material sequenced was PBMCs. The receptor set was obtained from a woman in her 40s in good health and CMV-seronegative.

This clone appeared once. Here the CDR3 DNA reads TGTGCCAGTAGTAGTATTGGCGGGGCCGTTACCAGTCAGCCCCAGCATTTT. Protein: CASSSIGGAVTSQPQHF. The V gene is TRBV19, the J gene TRBJ1-5; possible D gene TRBD1, 5 bases. CDR3 size: 17 residues. V was cut by 4 bases and J by 6 bases, with 22 bases left in between. The germline gives CDR1 LNHDA, CDR2 SQIVND (reference sequence). Complete variable domain (other parts from reference TRBV19 and TRBJ1-5): DGGITQSPKYLFRKEGQNVTLSCEQNLNHDAMYWYRQDPGQGLRLIYYSQIVNDFQKGDIAEGYSVSREKKESFPLTVTSAQKNPTAFYLCASSSIGGAVTSQPQHFGDGTRLSIL.

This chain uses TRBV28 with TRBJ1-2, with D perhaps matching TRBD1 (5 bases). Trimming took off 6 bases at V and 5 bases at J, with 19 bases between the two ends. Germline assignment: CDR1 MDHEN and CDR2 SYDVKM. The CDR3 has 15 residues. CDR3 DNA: TGTGCCAGCAGGCTGTCGACTGGCCGGGGGTATGGCTACACCTTC. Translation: CASRLSTGRGYGYTF.

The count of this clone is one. Written as DNA, the CDR3 is TGTGCCAGTAGTGGGACTAGCGGGAGAGAGACCCAGTACTTC. Translation gives CASSGTSGRETQYF. V usage is TRBV19 and J usage is TRBJ2-5; 14 nucleotides line up with TRBD2. Unmatched junction bases numbered 0, after V lost 5 bases and J lost 4 bases. This CDR3 region has 14 residues. In germline, CDR1 is LNHDA, CDR2 SQIVND (reference sequence).

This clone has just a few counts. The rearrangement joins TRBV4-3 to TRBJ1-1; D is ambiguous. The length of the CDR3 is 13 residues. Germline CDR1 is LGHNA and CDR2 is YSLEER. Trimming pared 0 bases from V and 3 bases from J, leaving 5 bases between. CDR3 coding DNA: TGCGCCAGCAGCCAAGATCAGTACACTGAAGCTTTCTTT. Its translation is CASSQDQYTEAFF.